This T cell receptor beta chain appears in the sequencing data of a study of OX40 agonist ivuxolimab in advanced cancers. Germline assignment: CDR1 MNHNS and CDR2 SASEGT. CDR3 length: 13 residues. Losses at the gene ends were 1 base for V and 10 bases for J; bases not matched to a gene: 4. Profiled with immunoSEQ multiplex PCR; TCRdb holds only in-frame clones, not every one. The data contain 85,000 to 100,000 clones, roughly 95% of them singletons. The sequenced sample was CD4+ or CD8+ T cells sorted from blood, obtained in a trial of the OX40 agonist ivuxolimab. V is TRBV6-1 and J is TRBJ1-1; 9 bases are shared with TRBD1. The sequence was obtained from an adult with an advanced solid tumor such as melanoma, head and neck, liver or kidney cancer. CDR3 protein: CASSEGDRVTAFF. CDR3 nucleotides: TGTGCCAGCAGTGAAGGGGACAGGGTGACAGCTTTCTTT.